This T cell receptor beta chain originates from a study of low-dose radiotherapy and immunotherapy resistance in tumors (dated by TCRdb to between 2021 and 2023). Regarding the complete study: Cohort 1 received 0.5 Gy per fraction every 2 weeks, with a prescribed total PTV dose of 6.5 Gy. For Cohort 2, the dose was 1 Gy per fraction given every two weeks, adding up to 13 Gy in total across 26 weeks. Nivolumab was administered intravenously as a 240 mg flat dose every two weeks, and ipilimumab was administered intravenously at 1 mg/kg every six weeks. Every two weeks, patients got intravenous cyclophosphamide at 200 mg/m2, given one day ahead of each radiation and immunotherapy administration. Patients took aspirin 300 mg orally once daily for four cycles, starting on cycle 1 day 1. Trial participants were not randomized into treatment groups. The translational analysis covered eight patients: three from the first dose cohort and the first five from the second dose cohort.

For sequencing, an Illumina HiSeq 2500 was employed. To make first-strand cDNA, Superscript III was used along with a set of TRAV- and TRBV-specific primers so that both the TCRalpha and TCRbeta chains were covered. A roughly 18-cycle PCR with Phusion amplified the TCRs, pairing a constant-region primer with the adapter that was attached to the V primers. Isolated mRNA was amplified with the MessageAmp II aRNA Amplification Kit, using an approximately 16-hour in vitro transcription at 37°C. The Dynabeads mRNA DIRECT Purification Kit was used to isolate mRNA for TCR sequencing. Indexed Illumina adapters were added in a second roughly 26-cycle Phusion PCR, and the resulting products were purified with AMPure XP beads. The published analysis was carried out like this. Custom Perl scripts were used to pool TCR sequences that encoded the same protein, to remove out-of-frame sequences, and to calculate the abundance of each clonotype. TCR sequences supported by only a single read were excluded from analysis. Among the metrics used to describe the repertoires were Shannon entropy, Gini index, clonality, richness, and the frequency of TCRs shared between repertoires. Starting from the raw public reads, TCRdb applied fastp trimming at Q25, assembled clones with MiXCR and retained in-frame beta chains. Each entry is one CDR3 protein sequence, shown with its most common DNA and genes. TCRdb's processing, not the authors', yielded these V and J calls. Within this sample are more than 50,000 distinct CDR3 sequences, with roughly 23% of them counted one time only. 6.7% of the sample belongs to the ten largest clones.

The intended sense of this specimen's time point label: after trial treatment. Explained via the paper, the treatment or condition label denotes: LDRT plus nivolumab, ipilimumab, low-dose cyclophosphamide and aspirin (RACIN trial). Donors were enrolled in RACIN, a single-arm phase I dose-escalation trial in which nivolumab, ipilimumab, aspirin, low-dose cyclophosphamide and low-dose radiotherapy were combined. Patients were eligible if they had advanced solid tumors that were TIL-negative. The CDR1 and CDR2 encoded by the germline V gene (reference sequence) are MNHEY and SMNVEV. The cysteine opens and the phenylalanine closes a CDR3 of 15 amino acids. Of all the DNA, just the CDR3 is kept, 45 bases in frame from base 1. About this clonotype: The antigen it recognizes is unknown. The junction does not match germline at one end; this may be a read error.

The receptor was derived from a male donor with prostate cancer. Recombination connected TRBV27 to TRBJ2-5, and 9 bases in between align with TRBD1. Sequencing was performed on PBMCs, taken after low-dose radiotherapy plus immunotherapy. For the CDR3, the sequence is CAGSLWLGQGLIQYF. The DNA reads as follows: TGTGCCGGCAGTTTATGGTTGGGACAGGGTCTGATCCAGTACTTC.